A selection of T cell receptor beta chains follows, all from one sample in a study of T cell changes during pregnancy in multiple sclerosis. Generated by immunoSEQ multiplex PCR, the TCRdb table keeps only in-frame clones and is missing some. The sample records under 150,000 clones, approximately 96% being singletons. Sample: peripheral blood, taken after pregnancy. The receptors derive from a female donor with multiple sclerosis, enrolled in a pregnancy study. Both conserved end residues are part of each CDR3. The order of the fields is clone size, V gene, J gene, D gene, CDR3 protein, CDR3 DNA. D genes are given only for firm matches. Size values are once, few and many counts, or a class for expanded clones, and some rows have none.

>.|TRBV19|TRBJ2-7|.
CASRSTPDSPNEQYF
TGTGCCAGTAGGTCTACCCCGGACTCCCCAAACGAGCAGTACTTC
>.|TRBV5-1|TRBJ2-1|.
CASSSGLSQHNEQFF
TGCGCCAGCAGCTCTGGACTGAGCCAGCACAATGAGCAGTTCTTC
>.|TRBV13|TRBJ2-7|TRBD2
CASSLGLDFYEQYF
TGTGCCAGCAGCTTGGGACTAGATTTTTACGAGCAGTACTTC
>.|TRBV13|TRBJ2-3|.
CASSLSHTDTQYF
TGTGCCAGCAGCTTGAGTCACACAGATACGCAGTATTTT
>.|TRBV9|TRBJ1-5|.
CASSKTVGGNQPQHF
TGTGCCAGCTCTAAGACAGTGGGGGGAAATCAGCCCCAGCATTTT
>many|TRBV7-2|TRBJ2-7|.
CASSLVTRGYEQYF
TGTGCCAGCAGCTTAGTAACCAGGGGTTACGAGCAGTACTTC
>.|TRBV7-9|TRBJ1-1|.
CASSRGMNTEAFF
TGTGCCAGCAGCCGAGGGATGAACACTGAAGCTTTCTTT
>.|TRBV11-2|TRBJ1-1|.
CASSPPRGNTEAFF
TGTGCCAGCAGCCCCCCTCGAGGGAACACTGAAGCTTTCTTT
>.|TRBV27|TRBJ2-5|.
CASSLRWPQETQYF
TGTGCCAGCAGTTTAAGATGGCCGCAAGAGACCCAGTACTTC
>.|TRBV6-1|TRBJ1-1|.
CASSAGGRRYTEAFF
TGTGCCAGCAGTGCGGGAGGCAGGCGGTACACTGAAGCTTTCTTT
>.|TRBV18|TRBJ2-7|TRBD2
CASSPRSAGGVDEQYF
TGTGCCAGCTCACCACGGTCAGCGGGAGGAGTGGACGAGCAGTACTTC
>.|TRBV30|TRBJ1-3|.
CAWTPPRPGGNTIYF
TGTGCCTGGACCCCTCCCCGTCCGGGGGGAAACACCATATATTTT
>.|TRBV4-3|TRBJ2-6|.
CASSQDLGVGGSGANVLTF
TGCGCCAGCAGCCAAGATCTTGGGGTCGGAGGCTCTGGGGCCAACGTCCTGACTTTC
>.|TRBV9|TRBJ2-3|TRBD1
CASSVQGQGNTDTQYF
TGTGCCAGCAGCGTACAGGGACAGGGAAACACAGATACGCAGTATTTT
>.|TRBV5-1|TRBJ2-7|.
CASRGDRGYEQYF
TGCGCCAGCAGAGGAGACCGGGGGTACGAGCAGTACTTC
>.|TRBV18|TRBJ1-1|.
CASSPGHSNTEAFF
TGTGCCAGCTCACCGGGACACTCGAACACTGAAGCTTTCTTT
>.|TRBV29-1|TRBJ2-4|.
CSVETRNQNIQYF
TGCAGCGTTGAAACGAGAAATCAAAACATTCAGTACTTC
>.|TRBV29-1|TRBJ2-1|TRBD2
CSVFIAGGPGNEQFF
TGCAGCGTTTTTATCGCGGGAGGGCCGGGAAATGAGCAGTTCTTC
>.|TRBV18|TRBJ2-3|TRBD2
CASSPGLAVTDTQYF
TGTGCCAGCTCACCGGGACTAGCGGTTACAGATACGCAGTATTTT
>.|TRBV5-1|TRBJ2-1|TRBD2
CASSPTSADEQFF
TGCGCCAGCAGCCCGACTAGCGCTGATGAGCAGTTCTTC
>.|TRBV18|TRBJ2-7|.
CASSPAAGEQYF
TGTGCCAGCTCACCTGCGGCGGGCGAGCAGTACTTC
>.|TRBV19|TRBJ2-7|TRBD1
CASSILQTGGRNEQYF
TGTGCCAGTAGTATACTCCAGACAGGGGGCCGAAACGAGCAGTACTTC
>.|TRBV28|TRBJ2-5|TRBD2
CASSLRLAGARETQYF
TGTGCCAGCAGTTTACGACTAGCGGGAGCGAGGGAGACCCAGTACTTC
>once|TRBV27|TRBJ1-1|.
CASSLMGVRGTEAFF
TGTGCCAGCAGTTTAATGGGGGTCAGGGGCACTGAAGCTTTCTTT
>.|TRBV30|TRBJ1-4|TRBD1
CAGSGQGNEKLFF
TGTGCCGGATCGGGACAGGGTAATGAAAAACTGTTTTTT
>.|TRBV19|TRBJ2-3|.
CASSIRVWGTDTQYF
TGTGCCAGTAGTATCAGGGTTTGGGGCACAGATACGCAGTATTTT
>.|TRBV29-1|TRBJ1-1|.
CSAGGALTEAFF
TGCAGCGCCGGGGGGGCGTTGACTGAAGCTTTCTTT
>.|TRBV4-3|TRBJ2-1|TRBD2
CASSHLLGLADGNEQFF
TGCGCCAGCAGCCACCTCCTCGGACTAGCGGATGGCAATGAGCAGTTCTTC
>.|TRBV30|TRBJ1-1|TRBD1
CAWKGDRGRRLTEAFF
TGTGCCTGGAAGGGGGACAGGGGGCGAAGGTTGACTGAAGCTTTCTTT
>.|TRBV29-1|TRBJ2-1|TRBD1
CSVIPGQGFVGEQFF
TGCAGCGTTATACCGGGACAGGGGTTTGTCGGTGAGCAGTTCTTC
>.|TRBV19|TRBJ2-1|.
CASSIALGGNEQFF
TGTGCCAGTAGTATAGCACTGGGGGGCAATGAGCAGTTCTTC
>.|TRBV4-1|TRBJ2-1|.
CASSQALGYNEQFF
TGCGCCAGCAGCCAAGCACTAGGGTACAATGAGCAGTTCTTC
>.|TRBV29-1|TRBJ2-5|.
CSVTGSQETQYF
TGCAGCGTAACAGGGAGTCAAGAGACCCAGTACTTC
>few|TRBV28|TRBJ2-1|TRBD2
CASISSGTVNEQFF
TGTGCCAGCATTAGTAGCGGGACGGTAAATGAGCAGTTCTTC
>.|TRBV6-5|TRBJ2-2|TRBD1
CASSLGQGWTGELFF
TGTGCCAGCAGTTTAGGACAGGGGTGGACCGGGGAGCTGTTTTTT
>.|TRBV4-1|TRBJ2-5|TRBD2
CASSQGLAAQETQYF
TGCGCCAGCAGCCAAGGACTAGCGGCCCAAGAGACCCAGTACTTC
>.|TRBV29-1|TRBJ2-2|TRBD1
CSADRGRTGELFF
TGCAGCGCCGACAGGGGGAGAACCGGGGAGCTGTTTTTT
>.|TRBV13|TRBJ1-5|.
CASSLGDSNQPQHF
TGTGCCAGCAGCTTAGGTGACAGTAATCAGCCCCAGCATTTT
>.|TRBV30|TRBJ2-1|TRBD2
CAWSVVGGLAEYNEQFF
TGTGCCTGGAGTGTAGTGGGAGGACTAGCGGAATACAATGAGCAGTTCTTC
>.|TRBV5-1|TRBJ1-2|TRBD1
CASSLDRGGRSYTF
TGCGCCAGCAGCTTGGACAGGGGGGGAAGGAGCTACACCTTC
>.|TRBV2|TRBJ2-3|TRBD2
CASSGRGTSPDTQYF
TGTGCCAGCTCCGGACGGGGGACTAGCCCAGATACGCAGTATTTT